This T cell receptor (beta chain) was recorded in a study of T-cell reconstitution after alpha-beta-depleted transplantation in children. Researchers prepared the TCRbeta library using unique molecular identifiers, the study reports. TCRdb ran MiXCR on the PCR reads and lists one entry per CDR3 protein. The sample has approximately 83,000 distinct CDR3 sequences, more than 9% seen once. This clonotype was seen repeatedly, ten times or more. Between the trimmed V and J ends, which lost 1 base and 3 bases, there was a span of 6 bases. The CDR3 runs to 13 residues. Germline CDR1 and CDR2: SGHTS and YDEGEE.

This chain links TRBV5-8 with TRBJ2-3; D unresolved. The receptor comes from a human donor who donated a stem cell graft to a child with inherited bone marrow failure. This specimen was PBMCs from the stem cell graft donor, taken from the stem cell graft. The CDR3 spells CASSLLGTDTQYF. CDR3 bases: TGTGCCAGCAGCTTGCTGGGGACAGATACGCAGTATTTT.